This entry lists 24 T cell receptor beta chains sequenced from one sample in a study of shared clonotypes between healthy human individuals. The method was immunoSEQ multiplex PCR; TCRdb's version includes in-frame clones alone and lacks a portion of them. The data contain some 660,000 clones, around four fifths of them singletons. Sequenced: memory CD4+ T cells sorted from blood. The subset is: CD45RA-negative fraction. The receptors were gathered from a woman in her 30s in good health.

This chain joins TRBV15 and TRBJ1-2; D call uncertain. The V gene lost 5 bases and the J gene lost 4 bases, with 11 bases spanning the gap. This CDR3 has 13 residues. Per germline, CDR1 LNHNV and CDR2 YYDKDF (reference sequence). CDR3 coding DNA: TGTGCCACCAGCGACCTCCCGGGCTATGGCTACACCTTC. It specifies CATSDLPGYGYTF.

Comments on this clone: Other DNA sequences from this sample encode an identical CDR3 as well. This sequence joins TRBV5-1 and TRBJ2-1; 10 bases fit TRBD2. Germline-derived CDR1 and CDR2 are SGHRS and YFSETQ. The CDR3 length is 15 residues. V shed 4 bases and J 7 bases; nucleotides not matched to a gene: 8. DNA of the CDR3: TGCGCCAGCAGCAGATCTAGCGGGAGTTATAATGAGCAGTTCTTC. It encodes CASSRSSGSYNEQFF.

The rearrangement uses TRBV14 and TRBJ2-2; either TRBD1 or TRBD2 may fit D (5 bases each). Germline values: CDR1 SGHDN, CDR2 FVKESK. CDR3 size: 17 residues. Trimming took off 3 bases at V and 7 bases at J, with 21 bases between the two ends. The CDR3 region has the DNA TGTGCCAGCAGCCAGAACCTCCTGTCCGGGACCCACGGGGAGCTGTTTTTT. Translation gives CASSQNLLSGTHGELFF.

Here the CDR3 reads CASSVGNSGANVLTF. The CDR3 DNA follows: TGTGCCAGCAGTGTAGGAAACTCTGGGGCCAACGTCCTGACTTTC. The chain joins TRBV27 to TRBJ2-6; D is undetermined. The CDR3 spans 15 residues. V was clipped by 5 bases and J by 0 bases, with 8 bases between them. Germline values: CDR1 MNHEY, CDR2 SMNVEV (reference sequence). Full variable domain (rest looked up from reference TRBV27 and TRBJ2-6): EAQVTQNPRYLITVTGKKLTVTCSQNMNHEYMSWYRQDPGLGLRQIYYSMNVEVTDKGDVPEGYKVSRKEKRNFPLILESPSPNQTSLYFCASSVGNSGANVLTFGAGSRLTVL.

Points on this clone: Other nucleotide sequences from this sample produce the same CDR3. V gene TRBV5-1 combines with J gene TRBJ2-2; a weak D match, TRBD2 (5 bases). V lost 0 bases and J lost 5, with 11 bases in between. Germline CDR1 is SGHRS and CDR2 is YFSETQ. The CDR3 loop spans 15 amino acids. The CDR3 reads CASSLGGSDTGELFF. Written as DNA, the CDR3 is TGCGCCAGCAGCTTGGGAGGGAGCGATACCGGGGAGCTGTTTTTT.

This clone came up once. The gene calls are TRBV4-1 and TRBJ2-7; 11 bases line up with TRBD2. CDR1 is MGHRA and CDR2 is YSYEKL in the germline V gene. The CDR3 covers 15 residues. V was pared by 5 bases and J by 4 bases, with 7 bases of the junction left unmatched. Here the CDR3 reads CASSDPLAGVYEQYF. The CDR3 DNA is TGCGCCAGCAGCGACCCACTAGCGGGAGTTTACGAGCAGTACTTC.

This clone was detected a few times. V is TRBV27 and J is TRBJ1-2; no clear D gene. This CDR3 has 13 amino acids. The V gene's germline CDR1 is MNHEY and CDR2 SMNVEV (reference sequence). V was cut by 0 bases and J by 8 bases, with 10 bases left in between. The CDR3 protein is CASSLSRRHGYTF. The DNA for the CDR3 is TGTGCCAGCAGTTTATCGCGCAGGCACGGCTACACCTTC.

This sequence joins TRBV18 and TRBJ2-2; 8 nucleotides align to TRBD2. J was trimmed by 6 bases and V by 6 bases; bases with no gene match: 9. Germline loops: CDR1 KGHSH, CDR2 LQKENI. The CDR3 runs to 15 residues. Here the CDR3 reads CASSTTVAGSGELFF. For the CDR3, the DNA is TGTGCCAGCTCGACCACCGTAGCGGGATCCGGGGAGCTGTTTTTT.

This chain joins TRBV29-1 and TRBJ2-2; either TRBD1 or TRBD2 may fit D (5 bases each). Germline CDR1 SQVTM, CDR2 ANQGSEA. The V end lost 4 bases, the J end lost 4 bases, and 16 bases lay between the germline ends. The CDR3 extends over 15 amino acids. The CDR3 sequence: CSVVGAGKGTGELFF. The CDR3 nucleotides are TGCAGCGTTGTGGGAGCAGGGAAGGGCACCGGGGAGCTGTTTTTT.

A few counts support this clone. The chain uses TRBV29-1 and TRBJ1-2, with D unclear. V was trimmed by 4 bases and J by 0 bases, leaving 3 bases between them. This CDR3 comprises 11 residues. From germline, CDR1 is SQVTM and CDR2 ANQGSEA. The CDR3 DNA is TGCAGCGTTGTTGCTAACTATGGCTACACCTTC. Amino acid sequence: CSVVANYGYTF. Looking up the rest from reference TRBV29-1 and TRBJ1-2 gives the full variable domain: SAVISQKPSRDICQRGTSLTIQCQVDSQVTMMFWYRQQPGQSLTLIATANQGSEATYESGFVIDKFPISRPNLTFSTLTVSNMSPEDSSIYLCSVVANYGYTFGSGTRLTVV.

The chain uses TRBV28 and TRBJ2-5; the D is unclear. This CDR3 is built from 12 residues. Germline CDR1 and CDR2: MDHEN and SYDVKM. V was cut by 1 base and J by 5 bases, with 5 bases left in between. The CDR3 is CASSLYVETQYF. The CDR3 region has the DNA TGTGCCAGCAGTTTATACGTGGAGACCCAGTACTTC.

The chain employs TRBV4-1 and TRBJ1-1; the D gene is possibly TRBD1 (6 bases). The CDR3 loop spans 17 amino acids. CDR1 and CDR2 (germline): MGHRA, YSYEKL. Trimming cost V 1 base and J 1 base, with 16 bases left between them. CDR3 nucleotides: TGCGCCAGCAGCCAAGCCCCCCCCAGGGGCGCGAACACTGAAGCTTTCTTT. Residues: CASSQAPPRGANTEAFF.

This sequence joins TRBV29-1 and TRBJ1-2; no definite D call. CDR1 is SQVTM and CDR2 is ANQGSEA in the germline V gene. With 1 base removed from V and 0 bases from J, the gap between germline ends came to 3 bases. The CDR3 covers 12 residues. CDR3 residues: CSVEAANYGYTF. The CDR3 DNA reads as TGCAGCGTTGAAGCGGCTAACTATGGCTACACCTTC.

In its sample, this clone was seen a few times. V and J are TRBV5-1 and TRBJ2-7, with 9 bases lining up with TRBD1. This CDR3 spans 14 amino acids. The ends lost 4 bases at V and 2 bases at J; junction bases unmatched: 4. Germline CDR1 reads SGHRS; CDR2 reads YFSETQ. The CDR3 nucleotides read TGCGCCAGCAGCCGGACAGGGGAAGCCTACGAGCAGTACTTC. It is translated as CASSRTGEAYEQYF.

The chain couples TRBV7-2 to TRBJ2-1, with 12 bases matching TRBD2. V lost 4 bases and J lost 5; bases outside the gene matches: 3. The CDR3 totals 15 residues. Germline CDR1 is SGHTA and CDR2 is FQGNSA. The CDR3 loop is CASSSRTSGNNEQFF. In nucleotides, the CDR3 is TGTGCCAGCAGCTCAAGGACTAGCGGGAACAATGAGCAGTTCTTC.

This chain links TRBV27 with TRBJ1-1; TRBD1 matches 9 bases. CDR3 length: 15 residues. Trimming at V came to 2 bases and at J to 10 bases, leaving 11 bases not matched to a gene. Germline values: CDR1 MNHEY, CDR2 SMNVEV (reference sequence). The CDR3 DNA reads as TGTGCCAGCAGTTTAGGGGACAGGGTGGGATACGGAGCTTTCTTT. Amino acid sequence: CASSLGDRVGYGAFF.

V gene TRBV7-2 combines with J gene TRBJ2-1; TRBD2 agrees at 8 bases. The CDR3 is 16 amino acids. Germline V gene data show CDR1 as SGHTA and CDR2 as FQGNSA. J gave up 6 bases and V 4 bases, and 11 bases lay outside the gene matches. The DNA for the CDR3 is TGTGCCAGCAGCTCCGACGGGGGGGGAGCGGTCAATGAGCAGTTCTTC. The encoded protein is CASSSDGGGAVNEQFF.

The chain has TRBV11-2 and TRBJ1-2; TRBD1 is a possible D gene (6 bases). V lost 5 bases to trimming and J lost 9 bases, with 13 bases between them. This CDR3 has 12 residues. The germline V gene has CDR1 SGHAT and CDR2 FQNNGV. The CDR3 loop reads CASSAHRDSYTF. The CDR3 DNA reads TGTGCCAGCAGCGCGCACAGGGATAGCTACACCTTC.

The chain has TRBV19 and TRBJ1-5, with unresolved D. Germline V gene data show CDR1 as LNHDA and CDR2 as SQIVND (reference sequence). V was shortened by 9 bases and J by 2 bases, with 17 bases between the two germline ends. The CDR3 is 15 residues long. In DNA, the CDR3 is TGTGCCAGCCAAACCGTCCGGGTTGGCAATCAGCCCCAGCATTTT. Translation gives CASQTVRVGNQPQHF.

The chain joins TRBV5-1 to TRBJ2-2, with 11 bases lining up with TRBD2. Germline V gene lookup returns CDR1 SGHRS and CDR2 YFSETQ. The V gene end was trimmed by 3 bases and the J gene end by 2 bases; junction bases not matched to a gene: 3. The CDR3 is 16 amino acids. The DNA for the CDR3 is TGCGCCAGCAGCTATACTAGCGGGGGCAACACCGGGGAGCTGTTTTTT. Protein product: CASSYTSGGNTGELFF.

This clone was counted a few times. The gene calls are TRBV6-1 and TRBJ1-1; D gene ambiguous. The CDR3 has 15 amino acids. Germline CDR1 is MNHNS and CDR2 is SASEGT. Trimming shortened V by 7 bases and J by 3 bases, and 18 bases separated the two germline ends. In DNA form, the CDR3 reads TGTGCCAGCACGAGGGCCGATAGTCAGGACACTGAAGCTTTCTTT. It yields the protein CASTRADSQDTEAFF.

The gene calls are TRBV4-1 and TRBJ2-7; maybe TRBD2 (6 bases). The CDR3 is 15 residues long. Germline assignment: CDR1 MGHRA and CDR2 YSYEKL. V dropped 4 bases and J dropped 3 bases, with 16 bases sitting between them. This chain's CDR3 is CASSREEGPIYEQYF. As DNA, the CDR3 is TGCGCCAGCAGCCGGGAGGAGGGGCCGATCTACGAGCAGTACTTC.

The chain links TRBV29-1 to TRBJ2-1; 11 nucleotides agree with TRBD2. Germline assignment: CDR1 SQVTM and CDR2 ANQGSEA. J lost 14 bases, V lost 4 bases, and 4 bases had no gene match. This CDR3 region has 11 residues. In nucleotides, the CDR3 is TGCAGCGTTGTAGCGGGGGGGGTTAAGTTCTTC. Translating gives CSVVAGGVKFF.

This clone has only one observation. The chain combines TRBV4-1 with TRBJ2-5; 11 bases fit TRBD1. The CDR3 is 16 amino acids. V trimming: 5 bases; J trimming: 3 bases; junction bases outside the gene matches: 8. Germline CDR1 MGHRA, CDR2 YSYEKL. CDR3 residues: CASSKGQGAREETQYF. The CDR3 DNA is TGCGCCAGCAGCAAAGGACAGGGGGCTCGCGAAGAGACCCAGTACTTC.